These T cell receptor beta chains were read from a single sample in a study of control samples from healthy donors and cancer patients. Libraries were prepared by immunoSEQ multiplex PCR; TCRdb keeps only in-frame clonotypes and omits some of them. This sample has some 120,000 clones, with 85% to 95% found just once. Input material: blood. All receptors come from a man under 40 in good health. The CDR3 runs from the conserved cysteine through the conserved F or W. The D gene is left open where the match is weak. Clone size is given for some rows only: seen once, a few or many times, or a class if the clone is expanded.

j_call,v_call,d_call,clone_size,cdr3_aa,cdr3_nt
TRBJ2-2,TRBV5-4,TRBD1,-,CASSFRQGSTGELFF,TGTGCCAGCAGCTTCAGACAGGGTAGCACCGGGGAGCTGTTTTTT
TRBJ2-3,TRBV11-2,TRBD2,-,CASSTSLGSSGGSDTQYF,TGTGCCAGCAGCACGTCACTCGGGTCTAGCGGGGGCTCAGATACGCAGTATTTT
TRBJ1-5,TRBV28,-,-,CASSPRQGNQPQHF,TGTGCCAGCAGCCCAAGACAGGGCAATCAGCCCCAGCATTTT
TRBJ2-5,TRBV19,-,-,CASSTRERETQYF,TGTGCCAGTAGTACCAGGGAAAGAGAGACCCAGTACTTC
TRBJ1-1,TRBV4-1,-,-,CASSRGTEAFF,TGCGCCAGCAGCCGGGGCACTGAAGCTTTCTTT
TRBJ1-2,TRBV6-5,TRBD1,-,CASSYSPRDSYGYTF,TGTGCCAGCAGTTACTCCCCCCGGGACAGCTATGGCTACACCTTC
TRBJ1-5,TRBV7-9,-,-,CASSRGLGQPQHF,TGTGCCAGCAGTCGGGGGTTGGGTCAGCCCCAGCATTTT
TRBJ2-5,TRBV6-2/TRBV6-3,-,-,CASSYSLDPETQYF,TGTGCCAGCAGTTACTCTCTAGACCCAGAGACCCAGTACTTC
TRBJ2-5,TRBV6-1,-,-,CASSERGGRYQETQYF,TGTGCCAGCAGTGAAAGGGGAGGCAGATACCAAGAGACCCAGTACTTC
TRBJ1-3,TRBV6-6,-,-,CASSYRQGLSGNTIYF,TGTGCCAGCAGTTACCGGCAGGGCCTCTCTGGAAACACCATATATTTT
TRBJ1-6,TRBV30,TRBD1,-,CAWSKQGISDSPLHF,TGTGCCTGGAGTAAACAGGGGATTTCGGATTCACCCCTCCACTTT
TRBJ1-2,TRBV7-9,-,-,CASSSFPQGENYGYTF,TGTGCCAGCAGCTCCTTCCCACAGGGAGAAAACTATGGCTACACCTTC
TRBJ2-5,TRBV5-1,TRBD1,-,CASSLAVGDRGETQYF,TGCGCCAGCAGCTTGGCCGTAGGAGACAGGGGAGAGACCCAGTACTTC
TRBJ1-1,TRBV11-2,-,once,CASSLRPGLNTEAFF,TGTGCCAGCAGCTTAAGGCCAGGACTGAACACTGAAGCTTTCTTT
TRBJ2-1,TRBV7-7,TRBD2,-,CASSLEAGLFNEQFF,TGTGCCAGCAGCTTAGAAGCGGGGCTATTCAATGAGCAGTTCTTC
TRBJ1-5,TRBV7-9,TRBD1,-,CASSAGTGGHQPQHF,TGTGCCAGCAGCGCCGGGACAGGGGGGCACCAGCCCCAGCATTTT
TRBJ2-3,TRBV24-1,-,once,CATSDHRASTDTQYF,TGTGCCACCAGTGACCACAGGGCAAGCACAGATACGCAGTATTTT
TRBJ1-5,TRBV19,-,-,CASSISGSSNQPQHF,TGTGCCAGTAGTATTAGCGGCAGTAGCAATCAGCCCCAGCATTTT
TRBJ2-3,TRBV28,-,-,CASSPASASTDTQYF,TGTGCCAGCAGTCCAGCAAGTGCTAGCACAGATACGCAGTATTTT